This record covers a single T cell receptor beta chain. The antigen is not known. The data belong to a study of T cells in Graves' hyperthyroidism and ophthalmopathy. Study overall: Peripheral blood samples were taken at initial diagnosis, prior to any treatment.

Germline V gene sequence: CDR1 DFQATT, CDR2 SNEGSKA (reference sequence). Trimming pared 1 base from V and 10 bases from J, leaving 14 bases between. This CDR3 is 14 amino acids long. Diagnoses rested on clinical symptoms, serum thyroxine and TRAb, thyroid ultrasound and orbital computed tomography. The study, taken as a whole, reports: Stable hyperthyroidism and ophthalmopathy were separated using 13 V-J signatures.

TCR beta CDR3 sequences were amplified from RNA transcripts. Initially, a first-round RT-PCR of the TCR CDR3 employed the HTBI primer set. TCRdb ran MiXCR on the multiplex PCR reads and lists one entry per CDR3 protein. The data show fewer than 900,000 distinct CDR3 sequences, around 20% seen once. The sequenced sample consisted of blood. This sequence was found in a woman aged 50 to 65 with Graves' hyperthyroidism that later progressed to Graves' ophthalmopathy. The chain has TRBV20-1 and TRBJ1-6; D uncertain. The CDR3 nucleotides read TGCAGTGCTAGAGGGGTTACGGAGGGATCACCCCTCCACTTT. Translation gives CSARGVTEGSPLHF.